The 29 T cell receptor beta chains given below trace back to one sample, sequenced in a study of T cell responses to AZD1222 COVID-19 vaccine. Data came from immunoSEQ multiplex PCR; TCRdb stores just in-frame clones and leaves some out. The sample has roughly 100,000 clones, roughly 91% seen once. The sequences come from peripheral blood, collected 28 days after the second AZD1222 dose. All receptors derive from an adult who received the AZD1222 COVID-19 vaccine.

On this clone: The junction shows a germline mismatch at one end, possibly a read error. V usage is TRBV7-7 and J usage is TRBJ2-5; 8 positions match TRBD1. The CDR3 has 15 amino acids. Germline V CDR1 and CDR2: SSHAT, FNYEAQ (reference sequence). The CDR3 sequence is CASSPGTGLQETQYF. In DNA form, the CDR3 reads TGTGCTAGCAGCCCCGGGACAGGTCTTCAAGAGACCCAGTACTTC.

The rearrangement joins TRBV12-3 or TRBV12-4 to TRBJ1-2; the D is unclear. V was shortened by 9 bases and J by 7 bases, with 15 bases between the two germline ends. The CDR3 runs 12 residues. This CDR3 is CASNKGIGGYTF. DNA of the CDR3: TGTGCCAGTAACAAAGGGATAGGTGGCTACACCTTC.

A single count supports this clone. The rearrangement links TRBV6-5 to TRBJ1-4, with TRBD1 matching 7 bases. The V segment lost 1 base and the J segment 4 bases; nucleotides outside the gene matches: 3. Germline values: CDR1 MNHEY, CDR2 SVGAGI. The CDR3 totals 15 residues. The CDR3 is CASSYFGTDNEKLFF. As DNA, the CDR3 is TGTGCCAGCAGTTACTTCGGGACAGATAATGAAAAACTGTTTTTT.

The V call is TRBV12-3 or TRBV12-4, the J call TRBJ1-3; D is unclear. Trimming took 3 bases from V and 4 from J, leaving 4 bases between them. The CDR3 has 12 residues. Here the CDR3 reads CASSFGGNTIYF. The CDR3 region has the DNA TGTGCCAGCAGTTTTGGGGGAAACACCATATATTTT.

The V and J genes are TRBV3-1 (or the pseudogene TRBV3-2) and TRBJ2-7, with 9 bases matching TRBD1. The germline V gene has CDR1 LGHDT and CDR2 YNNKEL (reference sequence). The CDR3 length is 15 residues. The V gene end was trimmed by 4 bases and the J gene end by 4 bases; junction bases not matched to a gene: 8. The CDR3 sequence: CASSLPGQGFYEQYF. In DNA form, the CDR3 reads TGTGCCAGCAGCCTACCGGGACAGGGATTTTACGAGCAGTACTTC.

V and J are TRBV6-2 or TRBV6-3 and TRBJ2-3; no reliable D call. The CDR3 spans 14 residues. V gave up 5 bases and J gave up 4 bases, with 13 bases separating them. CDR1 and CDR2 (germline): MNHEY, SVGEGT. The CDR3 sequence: CASSRGPLADTQYF. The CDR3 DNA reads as TGTGCCAGCAGTCGTGGACCCTTAGCAGATACGCAGTATTTT.

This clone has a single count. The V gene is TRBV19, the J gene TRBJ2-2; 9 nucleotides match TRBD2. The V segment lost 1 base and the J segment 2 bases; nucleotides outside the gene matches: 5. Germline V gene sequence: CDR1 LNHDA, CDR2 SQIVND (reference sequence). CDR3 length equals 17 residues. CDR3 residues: CASSIVLSGGNTGELFF. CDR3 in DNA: TGTGCCAGTAGTATAGTCCTTAGCGGGGGTAACACCGGGGAGCTGTTTTTT.

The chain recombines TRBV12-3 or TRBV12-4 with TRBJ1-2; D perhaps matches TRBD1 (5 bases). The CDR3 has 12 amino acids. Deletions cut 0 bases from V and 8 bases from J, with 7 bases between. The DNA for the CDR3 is TGTGCCAGCAGTTTAGCGGGGGTCGGCTACACCTTC. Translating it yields CASSLAGVGYTF.

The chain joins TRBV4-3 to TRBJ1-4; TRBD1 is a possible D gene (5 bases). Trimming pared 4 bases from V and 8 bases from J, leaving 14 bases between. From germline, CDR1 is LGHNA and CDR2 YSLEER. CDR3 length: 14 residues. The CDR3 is CASSPGTLREKLFF. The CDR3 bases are TGCGCCAGCAGCCCTGGGACCCTCAGGGAAAAACTGTTTTTT.

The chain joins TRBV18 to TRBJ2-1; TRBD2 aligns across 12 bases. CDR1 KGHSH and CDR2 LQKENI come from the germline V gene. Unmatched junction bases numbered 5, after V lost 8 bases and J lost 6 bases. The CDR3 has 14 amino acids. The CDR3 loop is CASQTSGGRNEQFF. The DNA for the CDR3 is TGTGCCAGCCAGACTAGCGGGGGCCGCAATGAGCAGTTCTTC.

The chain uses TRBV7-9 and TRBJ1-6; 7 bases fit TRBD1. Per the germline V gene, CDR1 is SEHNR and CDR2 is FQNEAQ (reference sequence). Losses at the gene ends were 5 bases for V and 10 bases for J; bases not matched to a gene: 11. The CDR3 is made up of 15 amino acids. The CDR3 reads CASSPADRVESPLHF. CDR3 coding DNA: TGTGCCAGCAGCCCTGCTGACAGGGTAGAGTCACCCCTCCACTTT.

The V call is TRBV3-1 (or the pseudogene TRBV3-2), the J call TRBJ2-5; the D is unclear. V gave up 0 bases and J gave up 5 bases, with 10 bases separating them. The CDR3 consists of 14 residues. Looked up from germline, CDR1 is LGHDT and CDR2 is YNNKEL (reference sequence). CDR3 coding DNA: TGTGCCAGCAGCCAAGAATCCGTGACGGAGACCCAGTACTTC. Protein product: CASSQESVTETQYF.

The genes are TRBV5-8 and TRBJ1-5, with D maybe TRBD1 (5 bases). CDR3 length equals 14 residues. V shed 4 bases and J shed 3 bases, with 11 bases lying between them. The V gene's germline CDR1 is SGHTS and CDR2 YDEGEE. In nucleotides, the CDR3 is TGTGCCAGCAGCGGGGGGGACCCCAATCAGCCCCAGCATTTT. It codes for CASSGGDPNQPQHF.

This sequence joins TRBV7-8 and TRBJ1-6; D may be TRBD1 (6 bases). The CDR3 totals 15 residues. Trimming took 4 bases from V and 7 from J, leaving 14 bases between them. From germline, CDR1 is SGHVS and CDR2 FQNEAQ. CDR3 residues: CASSSPDSPNSPLHF. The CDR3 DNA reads TGTGCCAGCAGCTCCCCGGACAGCCCAAATTCACCCCTCCACTTT.

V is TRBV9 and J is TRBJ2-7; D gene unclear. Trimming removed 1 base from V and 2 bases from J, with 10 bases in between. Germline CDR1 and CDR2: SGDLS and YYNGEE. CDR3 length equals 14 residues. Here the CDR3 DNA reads TGTGCCAGCAGCGTATCGCTGGGTCCCTACGAGCAGTACTTC. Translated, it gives CASSVSLGPYEQYF. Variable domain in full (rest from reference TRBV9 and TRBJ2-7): DSGVTQTPKHLITATGQRVTLRCSPRSGDLSVYWYQQSLDQGLQFLIQYYNGEERAKGNILERFSAQQFPDLHSELNLSSLELGDSALYFCASSVSLGPYEQYFGPGTRLTVT.

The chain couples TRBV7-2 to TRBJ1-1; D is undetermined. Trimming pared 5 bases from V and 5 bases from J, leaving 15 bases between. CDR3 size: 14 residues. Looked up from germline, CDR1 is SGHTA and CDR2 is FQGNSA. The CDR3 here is CASSESNSGTEAFF. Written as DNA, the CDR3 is TGTGCCAGCAGCGAATCGAACAGCGGGACTGAAGCTTTCTTT. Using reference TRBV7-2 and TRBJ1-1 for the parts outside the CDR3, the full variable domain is GAGVSQSPSNKVTEKGKDVELRCDPISGHTALYWYRQSLGQGLEFLIYFQGNSAPDKSGLPSDRFSAERTGGSVSTLTIQRTQQEDSAVYLCASSESNSGTEAFFGQGTRLTVV.

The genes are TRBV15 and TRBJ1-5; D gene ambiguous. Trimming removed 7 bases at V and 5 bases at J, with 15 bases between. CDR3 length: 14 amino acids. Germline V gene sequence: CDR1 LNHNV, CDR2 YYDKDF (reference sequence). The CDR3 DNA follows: TGTGCCACCACCCCCCAGGACCGCTATCAGCCCCAGCATTTT. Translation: CATTPQDRYQPQHF.

CDR3 DNA: TGTGCCAGCAGACCGATGGACAGGAACTATGGCTACACCTTC. Its translation: CASRPMDRNYGYTF. This chain joins TRBV3-1 (or the pseudogene TRBV3-2) and TRBJ1-2; 7 nucleotides line up with TRBD1. With 6 bases clipped from V and 2 bases from J, the junction kept 6 bases outside the gene matches. Germline-derived CDR1 and CDR2 are LGHDT and YNNKEL (reference sequence). The CDR3 runs to 14 residues.

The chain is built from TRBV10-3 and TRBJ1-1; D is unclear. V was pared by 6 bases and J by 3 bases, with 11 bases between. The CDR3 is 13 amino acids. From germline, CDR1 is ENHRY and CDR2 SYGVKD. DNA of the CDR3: TGTGCCATCAGGAAGGGCCCGGACACTGAAGCTTTCTTT. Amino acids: CAIRKGPDTEAFF.

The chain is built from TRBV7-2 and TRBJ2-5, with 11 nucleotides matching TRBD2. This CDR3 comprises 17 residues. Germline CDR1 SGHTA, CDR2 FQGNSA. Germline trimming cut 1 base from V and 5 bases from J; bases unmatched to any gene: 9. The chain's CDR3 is CASSLGHSGGALETQYF. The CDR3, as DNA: TGTGCCAGCAGCTTAGGGCATAGCGGGGGGGCTTTGGAGACCCAGTACTTC.

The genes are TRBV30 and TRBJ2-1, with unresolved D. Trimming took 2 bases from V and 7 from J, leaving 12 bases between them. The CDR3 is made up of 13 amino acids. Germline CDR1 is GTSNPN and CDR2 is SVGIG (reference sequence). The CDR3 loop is CAWSPRVVNEQFF. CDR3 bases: TGTGCCTGGAGTCCTCGGGTCGTAAATGAGCAGTTCTTC.

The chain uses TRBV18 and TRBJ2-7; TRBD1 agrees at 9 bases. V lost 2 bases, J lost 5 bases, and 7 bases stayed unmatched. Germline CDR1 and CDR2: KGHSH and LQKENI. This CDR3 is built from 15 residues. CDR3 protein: CASSPAGQGPNEQYF. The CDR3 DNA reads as TGTGCCAGCTCACCAGCGGGACAGGGACCCAACGAGCAGTACTTC.

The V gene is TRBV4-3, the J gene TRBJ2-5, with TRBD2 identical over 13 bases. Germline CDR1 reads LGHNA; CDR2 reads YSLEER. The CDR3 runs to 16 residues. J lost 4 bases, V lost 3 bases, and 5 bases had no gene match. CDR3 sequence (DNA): TGCGCCAGCAGCCAGGGGACTAGCGGGGCCCCAGAGACCCAGTACTTC. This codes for CASSQGTSGAPETQYF.

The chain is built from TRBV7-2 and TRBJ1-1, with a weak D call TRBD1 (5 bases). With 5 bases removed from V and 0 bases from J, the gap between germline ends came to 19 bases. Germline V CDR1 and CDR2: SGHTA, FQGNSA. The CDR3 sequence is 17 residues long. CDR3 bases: TGTGCCAGCAGCCCAGTTAAGGCCTCAGGGCTGAACACTGAAGCTTTCTTT. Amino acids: CASSPVKASGLNTEAFF.

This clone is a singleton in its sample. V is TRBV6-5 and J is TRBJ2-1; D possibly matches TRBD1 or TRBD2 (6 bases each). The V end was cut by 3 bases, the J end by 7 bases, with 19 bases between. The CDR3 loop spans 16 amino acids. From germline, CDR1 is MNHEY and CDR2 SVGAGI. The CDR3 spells CASSYYFGGLQNEQFF. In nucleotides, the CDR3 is TGTGCCAGCAGTTATTATTTTGGGGGGCTTCAAAATGAGCAGTTCTTC.

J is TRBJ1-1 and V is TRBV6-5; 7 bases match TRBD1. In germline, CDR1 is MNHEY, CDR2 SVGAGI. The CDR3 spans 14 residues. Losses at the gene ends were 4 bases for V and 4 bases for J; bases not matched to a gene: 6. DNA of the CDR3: TGTGCCAGCAGTTTCGACAGGGAGGGCACTGAAGCTTTCTTT. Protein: CASSFDREGTEAFF.

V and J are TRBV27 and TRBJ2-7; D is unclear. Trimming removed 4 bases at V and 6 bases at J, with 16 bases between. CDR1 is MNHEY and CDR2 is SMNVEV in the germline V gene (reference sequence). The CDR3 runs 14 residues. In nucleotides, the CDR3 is TGTGCCAGCAGTTCACGCAGCCCTCCTATCGAGCAGTACTTC. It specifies CASSSRSPPIEQYF.

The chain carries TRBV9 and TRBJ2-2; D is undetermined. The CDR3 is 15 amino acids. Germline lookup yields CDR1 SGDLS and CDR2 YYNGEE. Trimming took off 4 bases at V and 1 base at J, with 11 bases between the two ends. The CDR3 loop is CASSPRRLNTGELFF. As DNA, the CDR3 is TGTGCCAGCAGCCCCCGACGGTTGAACACCGGGGAGCTGTTTTTT.

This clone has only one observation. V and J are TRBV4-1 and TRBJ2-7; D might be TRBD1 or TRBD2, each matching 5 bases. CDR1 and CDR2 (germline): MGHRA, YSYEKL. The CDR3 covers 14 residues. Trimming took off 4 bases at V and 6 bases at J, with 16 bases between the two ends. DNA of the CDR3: TGCGCCAGCAGCCCCTATCGGGGCGTGAGCGAGCAGTACTTC. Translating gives CASSPYRGVSEQYF.